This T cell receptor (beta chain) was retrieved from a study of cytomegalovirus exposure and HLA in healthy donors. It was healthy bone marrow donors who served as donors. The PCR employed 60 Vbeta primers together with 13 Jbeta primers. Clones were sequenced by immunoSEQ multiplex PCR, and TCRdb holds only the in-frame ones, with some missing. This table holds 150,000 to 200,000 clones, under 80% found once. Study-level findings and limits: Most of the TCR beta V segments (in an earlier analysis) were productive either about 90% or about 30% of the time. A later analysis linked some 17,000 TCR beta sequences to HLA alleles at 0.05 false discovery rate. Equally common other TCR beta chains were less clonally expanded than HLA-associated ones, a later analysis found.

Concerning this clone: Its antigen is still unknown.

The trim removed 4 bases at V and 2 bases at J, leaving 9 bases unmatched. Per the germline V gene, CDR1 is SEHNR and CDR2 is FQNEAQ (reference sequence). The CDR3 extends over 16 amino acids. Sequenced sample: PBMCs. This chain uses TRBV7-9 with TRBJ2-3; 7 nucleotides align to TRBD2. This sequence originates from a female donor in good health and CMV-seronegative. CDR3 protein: CASSSKSGTLTDTQYF. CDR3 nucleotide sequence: TGTGCCAGCAGCTCAAAAAGCGGGACTCTCACAGATACGCAGTATTTT.